This TCR beta chain emerged from a study of blood T cell repertoires in COVID-19. This clone has only a few counts. Membership in each cohort depended on participant-reported clinical history. Recovery meant two consecutive negative NP/OP PCR tests, professional clearance, or resolved symptoms. Clones were read by immunoSEQ multiplex PCR, and TCRdb kept only the in-frame ones, dropping some. This table holds 350,000 or so clones, roughly 87% found once. The receptor was derived from a woman younger than 45 who had recovered from COVID-19. What was sequenced was PBMCs or T cells enriched from blood (not recorded which).

The CDR3 region is CASSLSGLAGVDTQYF. CDR3 nucleotides: TGTGCCAGCAGTTTATCTGGACTAGCGGGGGTTGATACGCAGTATTTT. The chain employs TRBV28 and TRBJ2-3; 13 nucleotides match TRBD2. Germline lookup yields CDR1 MDHEN and CDR2 SYDVKM. This CDR3 is built from 16 residues. The V segment lost 1 base and the J segment 6 bases; nucleotides outside the gene matches: 4.